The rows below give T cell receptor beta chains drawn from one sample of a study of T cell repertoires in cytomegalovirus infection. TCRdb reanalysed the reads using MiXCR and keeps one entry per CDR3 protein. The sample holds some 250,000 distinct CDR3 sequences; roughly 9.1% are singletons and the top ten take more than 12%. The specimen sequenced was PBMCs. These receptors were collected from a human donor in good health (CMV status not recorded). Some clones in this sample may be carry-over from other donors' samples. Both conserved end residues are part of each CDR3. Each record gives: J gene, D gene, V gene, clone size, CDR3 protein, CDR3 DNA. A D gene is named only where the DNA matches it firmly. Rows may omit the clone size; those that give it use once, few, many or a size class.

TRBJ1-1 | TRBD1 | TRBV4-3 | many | CASSQDFGQGANMNTEAFF | TGCGCCAGCAGCCAAGATTTTGGGCAGGGGGCCAACATGAACACTGAAGCTTTCTTT
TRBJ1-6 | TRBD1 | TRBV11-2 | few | CASSQRQGRSPLHF | TGTGCCAGCAGCCAGAGACAGGGAAGGTCACCCCTCCACTTT
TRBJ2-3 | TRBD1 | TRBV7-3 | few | CASSLTLRTGVGTDTQYF | TGTGCCAGCAGCTTAACCCTCCGGACAGGCGTAGGGACAGATACGCAGTATTTT
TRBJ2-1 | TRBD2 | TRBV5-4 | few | CASSFSGTTYNEQFF | TGTGCCAGCAGCTTTAGCGGGACCACCTACAATGAGCAGTTCTTC
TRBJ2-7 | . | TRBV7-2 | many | CASSLREAYEQYF | TGTGCCAGCAGCCTGCGAGAGGCCTACGAGCAGTACTTC
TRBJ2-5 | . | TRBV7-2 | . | CASSLGGVRGTQYF | TGTGCCAGCAGCTTAGGAGGGGTCCGGGGGACCCAGTACTTC
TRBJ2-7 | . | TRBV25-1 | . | CASEGSPTEQYF | TGTGCCAGCGAGGGCAGCCCTACGGAGCAGTACTTC
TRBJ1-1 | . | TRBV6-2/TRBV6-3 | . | CASSATRVGTEAFF | TGTGCCAGCAGTGCGACAAGGGTGGGTACTGAAGCTTTCTTT
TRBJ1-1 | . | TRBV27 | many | CASSSPGEGMNTEAFF | TGTGCCAGCAGTTCCCCAGGGGAGGGGATGAACACTGAAGCTTTCTTT
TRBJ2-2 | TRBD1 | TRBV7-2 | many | CASSPDRGTGELFF | TGTGCCAGCAGCCCCGACAGGGGTACCGGGGAGCTGTTTTTT
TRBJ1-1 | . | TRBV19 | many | CASWARILTAEAFF | TGTGCCAGTTGGGCCAGGATCTTGACGGCTGAAGCTTTCTTT
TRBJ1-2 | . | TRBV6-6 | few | CASSSPLILANYGYTF | TGTGCCAGCAGTTCCCCGCTAATCTTAGCTAACTATGGCTACACCTTC
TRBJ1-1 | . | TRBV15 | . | CATSSDTEAFF | TGTGCCACCAGCAGTGACACTGAAGCTTTCTTT
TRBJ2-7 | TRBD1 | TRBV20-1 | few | CSAFPGQGSYEQYF | TGCAGTGCATTTCCGGGACAGGGATCCTACGAGCAGTACTTC
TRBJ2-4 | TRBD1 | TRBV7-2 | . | CASSLQTGGLNIQYF | TGTGCCAGCAGCCTACAGACAGGGGGCCTGAACATTCAGTACTTC
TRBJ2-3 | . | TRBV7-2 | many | CASSLGGRSSTDTQYF | TGTGCCAGCAGCTTAGGCGGACGGTCGAGCACAGATACGCAGTATTTT
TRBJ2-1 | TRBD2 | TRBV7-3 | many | CASSLELAGGEQFF | TGTGCCAGCAGCCTCGAACTAGCGGGGGGGGAGCAGTTCTTC
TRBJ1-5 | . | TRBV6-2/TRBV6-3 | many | CASSYSRSGREGNQPQHF | TGTGCCAGCAGTTACTCGAGGTCGGGCCGCGAGGGCAATCAGCCCCAGCATTTT
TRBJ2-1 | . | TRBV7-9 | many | CASNEVAGDLYNEQFF | TGTGCCAGCAACGAGGTGGCAGGTGATCTCTACAATGAGCAGTTCTTC
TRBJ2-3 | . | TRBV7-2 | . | CASSMSPGDTQYF | TGTGCCAGCAGCATGTCACCGGGAGATACGCAGTATTTT
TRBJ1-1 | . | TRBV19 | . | CASSIVTENTEAFF | TGTGCCAGTAGTATTGTGACAGAGAACACTGAAGCTTTCTTT
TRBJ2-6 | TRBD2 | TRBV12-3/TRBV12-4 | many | CASSLGVPGLGTGANVLTF | TGTGCCAGCAGTTTAGGGGTACCGGGACTAGGAACTGGGGCCAACGTCCTGACTTTC
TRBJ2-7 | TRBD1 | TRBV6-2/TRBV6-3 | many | CASSYPGQISYEQYF | TGTGCCAGCAGTTACCCGGGACAGATCTCCTACGAGCAGTACTTC